What follows are 19 T cell receptor beta chains derived from one specimen sequenced in a study of cytomegalovirus exposure and HLA in healthy donors. In the PCR, 60 Vbeta and 13 Jbeta primers were used. Sequencing used immunoSEQ multiplex PCR; TCRdb keeps in-frame clones, though not all of them. The data hold under 200,000 clones, with roughly 82% observed a single time. Sequenced input: PBMCs. Every receptor here comes from a woman in her fifties or sixties in good health and CMV-seropositive.

The chain employs TRBV25-1 and TRBJ2-3, with 12 bases matching TRBD2. The germline gives CDR1 MGHDK, CDR2 SYGVNS. The CDR3 length is 14 residues. Here the CDR3 DNA reads TGTGCAGCCGGACTAGCGGGGATAACAGATACGCAGTATTTT. Protein product: CAAGLAGITDTQYF.

The rearrangement uses TRBV6-1 and TRBJ1-1, with D possibly matching TRBD1 (6 bases). The CDR3 covers 10 residues. The germline V gene encodes CDR1 MNHNS and CDR2 SASEGT. Trimming shortened V by 10 bases and J by 11 bases, and 14 bases separated the two germline ends. The DNA of the CDR3 is TGTGCCACGGGAGGGGGTCACGCTTTCTTT. Its protein product is CATGGGHAFF.

The chain has TRBV2 and TRBJ1-5, with a tentative D call TRBD1 (5 bases). Trimming shortened V by 1 base and J by 5 bases, and 12 bases separated the two germline ends. CDR1 SNHLY and CDR2 FYNNEI come from the germline V gene. The CDR3 sequence is 15 residues long. The DNA for the CDR3 is TGTGCCAGCAGTGAAGACAGGAAAACTGATCAGCCCCAGCATTTT. Its protein product is CASSEDRKTDQPQHF.

The chain employs TRBV5-6 and TRBJ1-2, with unresolved D. The germline V gene has CDR1 SGHDT and CDR2 YYEEEE. The CDR3 sequence is 16 residues long. The V end lost 0 bases, the J end lost 0 bases, and 12 bases lay between the germline ends. CDR3 sequence (DNA): TGTGCCAGCAGCTTGGTGGGCGCCACTTCTAACTATGGCTACACCTTC. Translation: CASSLVGATSNYGYTF.

This clone was detected once. The chain carries TRBV4-2 and TRBJ2-5; 12 bases line up with TRBD1. Germline V gene sequence: CDR1 LGHNA, CDR2 YNFKEQ. The CDR3 has 16 residues. The junction had 8 bases not matched to a gene; V was cut back by 4 bases and J by 5 bases. The DNA for the CDR3 is TGTGCCAGCAGCCGTAGGGGACAGGGGGCTGAGGAGACCCAGTACTTC. As protein: CASSRRGQGAEETQYF.

The chain links TRBV29-1 to TRBJ2-1, with 9 bases identical to TRBD2. The germline gives CDR1 SQVTM, CDR2 ANQGSEA. The CDR3 consists of 15 residues. V dropped 4 bases and J dropped 3; count of bases not matched to a gene: 7. The CDR3 nucleotides are TGCAGCGTTGTAGGCGGGGGGGCCAGCTACAATGAGCAGTTCTTC. Translation gives CSVVGGGASYNEQFF.

The chain combines TRBV9 with TRBJ2-3; 9 bases align to TRBD2. The CDR3 contains 17 residues. After removal of 0 bases from V and 0 bases from J, the junction contained 5 bases not matched to a gene. Germline V lookup: CDR1 SGDLS, CDR2 YYNGEE. CDR3 residues: CASSVGPSGTSTDTQYF. The CDR3 DNA reads TGTGCCAGCAGCGTAGGTCCTAGCGGGACCAGCACAGATACGCAGTATTTT.

The chain is built from TRBV10-3 and TRBJ2-5, with 9 bases aligning to TRBD1. The junction had 7 bases not matched to a gene; V was cut back by 6 bases and J by 5 bases. The CDR3 is made up of 14 amino acids. Germline-derived CDR1 and CDR2 are ENHRY and SYGVKD. CDR3 nucleotide sequence: TGTGCCATCAGCTCCGGGACAGGGACGGAGACCCAGTACTTC. The encoded protein is CAISSGTGTETQYF.

This CDR3 is CASRNPLSTEAFF. The CDR3 DNA is TGTGCCAGCAGGAACCCGCTGAGCACTGAAGCTTTCTTT. V gene TRBV27 combines with J gene TRBJ1-1; no clear D gene. V shed 6 bases and J shed 4 bases, with 12 bases lying between them. CDR1 MNHEY and CDR2 SMNVEV come from the germline V gene (reference sequence). The CDR3 runs 13 residues.

V gene TRBV4-1 combines with J gene TRBJ2-7, with a weak D call TRBD1 (5 bases). CDR3 length: 16 amino acids. Per germline, CDR1 MGHRA and CDR2 YSYEKL. Trimming took 0 bases from V and 1 from J, leaving 13 bases between them. CDR3 in amino acids: CASSQDYATDSYEQYF. The CDR3 nucleotides are TGCGCCAGCAGCCAAGATTACGCGACAGATTCCTACGAGCAGTACTTC.

The chain links TRBV5-1 to TRBJ1-2; no reliable D call. The CDR3 consists of 12 residues. Trimming took 1 base from V and 6 from J, leaving 7 bases between them. Germline V gene sequence: CDR1 SGHRS, CDR2 YFSETQ. The CDR3 DNA follows: TGCGCCAGCAGCTTGAGTGGAGATGGCTACACCTTC. Protein sequence: CASSLSGDGYTF.

This chain's CDR3 is CASREQGRETQYF. CDR3 nucleotide sequence: TGTGCCAGCAGGGAACAGGGTCGGGAGACCCAGTACTTC. The V call is TRBV28, the J call TRBJ2-5, with D tentatively TRBD1 (6 bases). The CDR3 is 13 amino acids. Germline V gives CDR1 MDHEN, CDR2 SYDVKM. The V gene lost 6 bases and the J gene lost 5 bases, with 13 bases spanning the gap.

The chain combines TRBV4-2 with TRBJ1-4; TRBD1 might be the D (6 bases). Trimming removed 0 bases at V and 4 bases at J, with 12 bases between. This CDR3 is built from 16 residues. From germline, CDR1 is LGHNA and CDR2 YNFKEQ. The DNA for the CDR3 is TGTGCCAGCAGCCAAGACCCCGGGACAAGTAATGAAAAACTGTTTTTT. Its translation is CASSQDPGTSNEKLFF.

This clone was picked up a small number of times. The chain uses TRBV10-3 and TRBJ1-1; 7 bases align to TRBD1. Losses at the gene ends were 6 bases for V and 4 bases for J; bases not matched to a gene: 5. The CDR3 sequence is 13 residues long. The germline V gene encodes CDR1 ENHRY and CDR2 SYGVKD. The CDR3 reads CAISDRESTEAFF. The CDR3 DNA is TGTGCCATCAGCGACAGGGAGAGCACTGAAGCTTTCTTT.

The chain is built from TRBV2 and TRBJ1-2; no clear D. Trimming stripped 10 bases from V and 1 base from J, with 10 bases between. The CDR3 has 12 amino acids. CDR1 and CDR2 (germline): SNHLY, FYNNEI. CDR3 nucleotide sequence: TGTGCCACTAAACCTTATAACTATGGCTACACCTTC. This encodes CATKPYNYGYTF.

The chain uses TRBV6-5 and TRBJ2-1; the D gene is possibly TRBD1 (5 bases). The CDR3 covers 13 residues. Trimming pared 2 bases from V and 3 bases from J, leaving 5 bases between. CDR1 is MNHEY and CDR2 is SVGAGI in the germline V gene. This CDR3 is CASSYDSYNEQFF. The CDR3 nucleotides are TGTGCCAGCAGTTACGACAGCTACAATGAGCAGTTCTTC.

The CDR3 reads CASSKRQGENTEAFF. The CDR3 DNA reads TGTGCCAGTAGTAAACGACAGGGAGAGAACACTGAAGCTTTCTTT. The rearrangement links TRBV19 to TRBJ1-1, with 7 bases identical to TRBD1. In germline, CDR1 is LNHDA, CDR2 SQIVND (reference sequence). Trimming at V came to 4 bases and at J to 1 base, leaving 6 bases not matched to a gene. The CDR3 has 15 amino acids.

The chain joins TRBV6-6 to TRBJ1-1, with D possibly being TRBD1 (6 bases). The V end was cut by 8 bases, the J end by 1 base, with 17 bases between. Germline V CDR1 and CDR2: MNHNY, SVGAGI (reference sequence). This CDR3 region has 15 residues. The CDR3 coding sequence is TGTGCCAGCCGTAAGGGGCGACAGGCGAACACTGAAGCTTTCTTT. Amino acid sequence: CASRKGRQANTEAFF.

The J gene is TRBJ1-2, the V gene TRBV28; TRBD1 aligns across 8 bases. The length of the CDR3 is 14 residues. Unmatched junction bases numbered 7, after V lost 4 bases and J lost 6 bases. In germline, CDR1 is MDHEN, CDR2 SYDVKM. CDR3 amino acids: CASSSRTGLDGYTF. The CDR3 region has the DNA TGTGCCAGCAGTTCGAGGACAGGGCTGGATGGCTACACCTTC.